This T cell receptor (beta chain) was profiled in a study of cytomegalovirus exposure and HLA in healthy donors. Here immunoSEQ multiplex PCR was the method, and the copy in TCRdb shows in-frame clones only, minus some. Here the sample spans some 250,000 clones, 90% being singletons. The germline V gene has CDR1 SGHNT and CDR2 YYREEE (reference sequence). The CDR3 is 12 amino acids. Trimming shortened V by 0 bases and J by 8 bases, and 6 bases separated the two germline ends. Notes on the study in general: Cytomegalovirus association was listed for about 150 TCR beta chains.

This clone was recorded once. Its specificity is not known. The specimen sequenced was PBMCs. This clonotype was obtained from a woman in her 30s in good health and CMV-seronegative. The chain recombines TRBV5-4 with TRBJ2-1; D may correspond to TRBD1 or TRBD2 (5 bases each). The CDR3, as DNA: TGTGCCAGCAGCTTGGGGGGGTATGAGCAGTTCTTC. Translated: CASSLGGYEQFF.